These T cell receptor beta chains were read from a single sample in a study of OX40 agonist ivuxolimab in advanced cancers. Assay used: immunoSEQ multiplex PCR; TCRdb lists only in-frame clones, some missing. The sample shows 55,000 to 80,000 clones, roughly 88% of them seen only once. The sample was CD4+ or CD8+ T cells sorted from blood, taken in a trial of the OX40 agonist ivuxolimab. The receptor source for this set is an adult with an advanced solid tumor such as melanoma, head and neck, liver or kidney cancer. The CDR3 runs from the conserved cysteine through the conserved F or W. Fields, in order: J gene, D gene, clone size, V gene, CDR3 length, CDR3 DNA, CDR3 protein. D genes are given only for firm matches. Rows may omit the clone size; those that give it use once, few, many or a size class.

>TRBJ1-2|.|.|TRBV4-2|14
TGTGCCAGCACGCAGGTCCTGGGGCTCTATGGCTACACCTTC
CASTQVLGLYGYTF
>TRBJ1-2|TRBD1|.|TRBV29-1|13
TGCAGCGCTGGGGACAGGGGTAACTATGGCTACACCTTC
CSAGDRGNYGYTF
>TRBJ2-3|TRBD1|.|TRBV2|15
TGTGCCAGCAGCGGGGACAGGGAATCCCCAGATACGCAGTATTTT
CASSGDRESPDTQYF
>TRBJ1-1|.|.|TRBV7-2|15
TGTGCCAGCAGCCCCCCTGAGGGGTTGAACACTGAAGCTTTCTTT
CASSPPEGLNTEAFF
>TRBJ2-2|.|.|TRBV5-4|15
TGTGCCAGCAGCTTGGGTTGGGGGGACACCGGGGAGCTGTTTTTT
CASSLGWGDTGELFF
>TRBJ1-1|.|.|TRBV6-1|14
TGTGCCAGCAGCTTATCAGGGACACACACTGAAGCTTTCTTT
CASSLSGTHTEAFF
>TRBJ2-7|.|once|TRBV27|16
TGTGCCAGCAGCCTAAAAATACAGGGATTCACCTACGAGCAGTACTTC
CASSLKIQGFTYEQYF
>TRBJ1-1|.|.|TRBV5-5|15
TGTGCCAGCAGCTTGGGGAGCGTTACGAACACTGAAGCTTTCTTT
CASSLGSVTNTEAFF
>TRBJ2-2|TRBD1|.|TRBV18|16
TGTGCCAGCTCACCGATGGGACAGCCGAACACCGGGGAGCTGTTTTTT
CASSPMGQPNTGELFF
>TRBJ2-1|.|.|TRBV19|15
TGTGCCAGTACCTCTACGGTGGCAGCCTACAATGAGCAGTTCTTC
CASTSTVAAYNEQFF
>TRBJ2-5|.|few|TRBV7-7|13
TGTGCCAGCAGCTTGACACTGCAAGAGACCCAGTACTTC
CASSLTLQETQYF
>TRBJ1-6|TRBD1|.|TRBV6-5|14
TGTGCCAGCAGTGGGGACAGTCATAATTCACCCCTCCACTTT
CASSGDSHNSPLHF
>TRBJ2-3|.|.|TRBV7-3|14
TGTGCCAGCAGCCAAACAGACGGCACAGATACGCAGTATTTT
CASSQTDGTDTQYF
>TRBJ2-5|TRBD2|once|TRBV7-9|16
TGTGCCAGCAGCCCAGGACTAGCGGGGTACCAAGAGACCCAGTACTTC
CASSPGLAGYQETQYF
>TRBJ2-1|TRBD1|.|TRBV19|16
TGTGCCAGTAGTATAGATTCGAGGGGGCCAAACAATGAGCAGTTCTTC
CASSIDSRGPNNEQFF
>TRBJ1-1|TRBD1|.|TRBV6-5|15
TGTGCCAGCAGTTACTCCGGGACAGGTGACACTGAAGCTTTCTTT
CASSYSGTGDTEAFF
>TRBJ1-1|.|.|TRBV29-1|14
TGCAGCGTTGTGTCGGGATTGGGGGTAACTGAAGCTTTCTTT
CSVVSGLGVTEAFF
>TRBJ1-5|.|.|TRBV7-2|13
TGTGCCAGCGGGAGGAATAGCAATCAGCCCCAGCATTTT
CASGRNSNQPQHF
>TRBJ2-2|TRBD2|.|TRBV27|16
TGTGCCAAACTAGGAACGGGACTAGCGAACACCGGGGAGCTGTTTTTT
CAKLGTGLANTGELFF
>TRBJ1-2|TRBD1|.|TRBV4-2|15
TGTGCCAGCAGCCCCTCCACCGGGACAGCGAATGGCTACACCTTC
CASSPSTGTANGYTF
>TRBJ1-6|TRBD1|few|TRBV7-8|14
TGTGCCAGCAGCCCGACAGGGACAAATTCACCCCTCCACTTT
CASSPTGTNSPLHF
>TRBJ2-2|.|.|TRBV6-1|14
TGTGCCAGCAGTGAGAATTCGAACACCGGGGAGCTGTTTTTT
CASSENSNTGELFF
>TRBJ2-3|.|.|TRBV19|13
TGTGCCAGTAGTCGATCGCCTGGAGATACGCAGTATTTT
CASSRSPGDTQYF
>TRBJ2-3|TRBD2|.|TRBV7-2|16
TGTGCCAGCAGCCTGGGGCTAGCGGGGGGCACAGATACGCAGTATTTT
CASSLGLAGGTDTQYF
>TRBJ1-2|.|.|TRBV5-4|12
TGTGCCAGCAGTTGGGACTTGGAGGGCTACACCTTC
CASSWDLEGYTF
>TRBJ2-5|TRBD1|.|TRBV5-1|16
TGCGCCAGCAGCTTGGGAAACAGGGGGTACCAAGAGACCCAGTACTTC
CASSLGNRGYQETQYF
>TRBJ2-3|.|.|TRBV5-1|12
TGCGCCAGCAGCTCAGACACAGATACGCAGTATTTT
CASSSDTDTQYF
>TRBJ1-5|.|few|TRBV28|12
TGTGCCAGCAGACCAAGTAATCAGCCCCAGCATTTT
CASRPSNQPQHF
>TRBJ2-3|TRBD2|few|TRBV5-1|16
TGCGCCAGCAGCTTGGGGGCGACTAGCACCGCAGATACGCAGTATTTT
CASSLGATSTADTQYF
>TRBJ2-2|.|.|TRBV27|13
TGTGCCAGCAGTTTATCGGGCCTTGGGGAGCTGTTTTTT
CASSLSGLGELFF
>TRBJ2-7|.|.|TRBV7-9|14
TGTGCCAGCAGCTTAGGGCAGGGAGTGAACGAGCAGTACTTC
CASSLGQGVNEQYF
>TRBJ2-4|TRBD2|.|TRBV18|14
TGTGCCAGCTCCCGAACGGGAGGGGGAGACATTCAGTACTTC
CASSRTGGGDIQYF
>TRBJ1-2|.|.|TRBV9|12
TGTGCCAGCAGCCGGTCGCCCTATGGCTACACCTTC
CASSRSPYGYTF
>TRBJ1-4|.|.|TRBV5-5|14
TGTGCCAGCAGCTTGGCGGTGGTTAATGAAAAACTGTTTTTT
CASSLAVVNEKLFF
>TRBJ2-1|.|.|TRBV6-1|13
TGTGCCAGCAACCCCAGGGGGGAGTATGAGCAGTTCTTC
CASNPRGEYEQFF
>TRBJ1-2|TRBD1|.|TRBV4-2|15
TGTGCCAGCAGCCCTAGCGGGACAGGGGCGGATGGCTACACCTTC
CASSPSGTGADGYTF
>TRBJ1-2|.|.|TRBV28|13
TGTGCCAGCAGTTCTGTCCAGGGTCGCGGCTACACCTTC
CASSSVQGRGYTF
>TRBJ2-5|.|.|TRBV16|14
TGTGCCAGCAGCCAATTGGGGGACCAAGAGACCCAGTACTTC
CASSQLGDQETQYF
>TRBJ1-2|.|.|TRBV19|14
TGTGCCAGTAGTACGGGACGGAGGGAGTCTGGCTACACCTTC
CASSTGRRESGYTF
>TRBJ2-7|.|.|TRBV20-1|11
TGCAGTGCTACACCTACGTGGGAGCAGTACTTC
CSATPTWEQYF
>TRBJ2-3|.|.|TRBV5-4|15
TGTGCCAGCAGCTTGGCGTCTAGCGGCACAGATACGCAGTATTTT
CASSLASSGTDTQYF
>TRBJ2-6|.|.|TRBV5-1|16
TGCGCCAGCAGCTCAATACAGGTTTCTGGGGCCAACGTCCTGACTTTC
CASSSIQVSGANVLTF
>TRBJ1-3|TRBD1|.|TRBV5-1|16
TGCGCCAGCAGCTCGAGCGGACAGGGATCAGGAAACACCATATATTTT
CASSSSGQGSGNTIYF
>TRBJ2-2|.|.|TRBV9|15
TGTGCCAGCAGCGCCCCTGCAGGGGACACCGGGGAGCTGTTTTTT
CASSAPAGDTGELFF
>TRBJ1-6|.|.|TRBV2|13
TGTGCCAGCAGACAGGGCCATAATTCACCCCTCCACTTT
CASRQGHNSPLHF
>TRBJ1-1|.|.|TRBV29-1|14
TGCAGCGTTTCACTGTCGACTTCGAACACTGAAGCTTTCTTT
CSVSLSTSNTEAFF
>TRBJ2-5|TRBD2|.|TRBV5-4|16
TGTGCCAGCAGCGCAGAACCGGGACTACCACCGGAGACCCAGTACTTC
CASSAEPGLPPETQYF
>TRBJ1-1|TRBD1|.|TRBV5-4|13
TGTGCCAGCAGCTCACGGGACAGCCTCGAAGCTTTCTTT
CASSSRDSLEAFF